This T cell receptor beta chain was identified in a study of blood T cell repertoires in COVID-19. In the study overall: The United States, Italy and Spain provided the acute and convalescent COVID-19 samples.

In the authors' methods: By means of reference gene primer amplification, nucleated cell counts were estimated. Sequencing was performed with immunoSEQ multiplex PCR; in TCRdb, only in-frame clones are kept and a portion is missing. The V and J calls and clone size are taken from that table; D and trimming were inferred from the DNA. The sample has approximately 670,000 clones; around 89% are singletons. The CDR3 has 12 amino acids. V lost 3 bases and J 2 bases, leaving 6 bases between the germline ends. The germline V gene has CDR1 SGHDT and CDR2 YYEEEE. The source is a woman under 30 with acute or convalescent COVID-19. The chain links TRBV5-6 to TRBJ2-7; D perhaps matches TRBD1 (6 bases). Specimen: peripheral blood. The CDR3 nucleotides are TGTGCCAGCAGCTGGACAGCCTACGAGCAGTACTTC. Its translation is CASSWTAYEQYF.